The 21 T cell receptor beta chains below all came from one sample that was sequenced in a study of blood T cell repertoires in COVID-19. Repertoires were generated with immunoSEQ multiplex PCR, while TCRdb's copy carries only in-frame clones and drops some. This sample has 90,000 to 130,000 clones, with 55% to 75% found just once. The sample was peripheral blood. All receptors derive from a woman aged 40 to 50 with acute or convalescent COVID-19.

The chain has TRBV30 and TRBJ2-7; 7 nucleotides match TRBD1. V gave up 7 bases and J gave up 4 bases; unmatched junction bases: 10. The CDR3 extends over 13 amino acids. CDR1 is GTSNPN, CDR2 SVGIG, per germline (reference sequence). The CDR3 DNA follows: TGTGCCTTGACCCGGGACAGTCCGTACGAGCAGTACTTC. This sequence encodes CALTRDSPYEQYF.

There are a few counts of this clone. This chain uses TRBV5-1 with TRBJ1-5, with TRBD1 as a possible D gene (6 bases). CDR3 length equals 13 residues. Trimming removed 5 bases from V and 5 bases from J, with 11 bases in between. Germline-derived CDR1 and CDR2 are SGHRS and YFSETQ. Here the CDR3 reads CASSISGDQPQHF. The CDR3 coding sequence is TGCGCCAGCAGTATTTCAGGGGATCAGCCCCAGCATTTT.

This CDR3 reads CASKRTGGELRGYTF. CDR3 bases: TGTGCCAGCAAAAGGACCGGGGGAGAGCTTAGAGGCTACACCTTC. The chain joins TRBV28 to TRBJ1-2, with D possibly matching TRBD1 (5 bases). Germline V gene sequence: CDR1 MDHEN, CDR2 SYDVKM. Trimming took 7 bases from V and 8 from J, leaving 23 bases between them. The CDR3 runs to 15 residues.

The V and J genes are TRBV6-5 and TRBJ2-3; TRBD2 might be the D (6 bases). The length of the CDR3 is 13 residues. V shed 7 bases and J shed 3 bases, with 11 bases lying between them. Germline V CDR1 and CDR2: MNHEY, SVGAGI. The CDR3 sequence: CASTNGGTDTQYF. The CDR3 DNA reads as TGTGCCAGCACTAACGGGGGAACAGATACGCAGTATTTT.

This chain joins TRBV18 and TRBJ2-7; TRBD1 aligns across 8 bases. With 5 bases clipped from V and 6 bases from J, the junction kept 6 bases outside the gene matches. Germline values: CDR1 KGHSH, CDR2 LQKENI. The CDR3 contains 13 residues. CDR3 sequence reads: CASSSGQAGEQYF. The CDR3 DNA reads TGTGCCAGCTCATCGGGACAGGCGGGCGAGCAGTACTTC.

In DNA form, the CDR3 reads TGTGCCAGCAGCCCAGCGAGGGTCTCCTACGAGCAGTACTTC. Its protein is CASSPARVSYEQYF. V usage is TRBV9 and J usage is TRBJ2-7; possibly TRBD2 for D (5 bases). V lost 4 bases, J lost 0 bases, and 11 bases lay in between. Germline-derived CDR1 and CDR2 are SGDLS and YYNGEE. The CDR3 sequence is 14 residues long.

This clone was detected a few times. CDR3 nucleotide sequence: TGTGCCAGCAGTTACAGCGGGGGGGACGGTTGGGAGCAGTACTTC. It codes for CASSYSGGDGWEQYF. The V and J genes are TRBV6-5 and TRBJ2-7, with 10 bases that match TRBD2. The CDR3 loop spans 15 amino acids. Losses at the gene ends were 2 bases for V and 7 bases for J; bases not matched to a gene: 8. Per the germline V gene, CDR1 is MNHEY and CDR2 is SVGAGI.

The J gene is TRBJ1-5, the V gene TRBV2; 10 bases align to TRBD1. V was pared by 6 bases and J by 6 bases, with 8 bases of the junction left unmatched. The V gene's germline CDR1 is SNHLY and CDR2 FYNNEI. The CDR3 spans 15 residues. The CDR3 DNA reads TGTGCCAGCAGACGGGGGACAGGGGAAGGTCAGCCCCAGCATTTT. Amino acid sequence: CASRRGTGEGQPQHF. The variable domain in full, with the rest retrieved from reference TRBV2 and TRBJ1-5, is EPEVTQTPSHQVTQMGQEVILRCVPISNHLYFYWYRQILGQKVEFLVSFYNNEISEKSEIFDDQFSVERPDGSNFTLKIRSTKLEDSAMYFCASRRGTGEGQPQHFGDGTRLSIL.

The V call is TRBV3-1 (or the pseudogene TRBV3-2), the J call TRBJ1-1; D not resolved. Trimming took off 1 base at V and 5 bases at J, with 14 bases between the two ends. Germline CDR1 is LGHDT and CDR2 is YNNKEL (reference sequence). The CDR3 consists of 15 residues. CDR3 sequence (DNA): TGTGCCAGCAGCCAAGCGACCGGCCCGGGGACTGAAGCTTTCTTT. This encodes CASSQATGPGTEAFF.

The rearrangement joins TRBV7-3 to TRBJ2-7; 7 bases fit TRBD1. CDR3 length: 15 amino acids. The trim removed 0 bases at V and 5 bases at J, leaving 7 bases unmatched. Germline-derived CDR1 and CDR2 are SGHTA and FQGTGA. In DNA form, the CDR3 reads TGTGCCAGCAGCTTAACGTTAAGGGGGCTCGACGAGCAGTACTTC. Translating it yields CASSLTLRGLDEQYF.

This sequence joins TRBV14 and TRBJ2-3; TRBD2 is a possible D gene (6 bases). Trimming pared 0 bases from V and 1 base from J, leaving 11 bases between. CDR1 and CDR2 from the germline V gene are SGHDN and FVKESK. The CDR3 length is 16 residues. Here the CDR3 DNA reads TGTGCCAGCAGCCAAGATCGGGGACTCCGCACAGATACGCAGTATTTT. It yields the protein CASSQDRGLRTDTQYF.

This chain uses TRBV5-1 with TRBJ2-1; TRBD1 matches 9 bases. The CDR3 is 15 amino acids. The germline V gene encodes CDR1 SGHRS and CDR2 YFSETQ. After removal of 1 base from V and 9 bases from J, the junction contained 8 bases not matched to a gene. CDR3 nucleotide sequence: TGCGCCAGCAGCTTGTTACCGGGACAGGGTGGTGAGCAGTTCTTC. Its translation: CASSLLPGQGGEQFF.

The chain uses TRBV24-1 and TRBJ2-1; 8 bases map to TRBD1. This CDR3 spans 15 amino acids. Trimming at V came to 4 bases and at J to 7 bases, leaving 8 bases not matched to a gene. The germline V gene encodes CDR1 KGHDR and CDR2 SFDVKD. CDR3 nucleotides: TGTGCCACCAGTGAATACAGGGGGTCGGCAAATGAGCAGTTCTTC. This sequence encodes CATSEYRGSANEQFF.

CDR3 nucleotides: TGTGCCAGCAGCTATAACAGGGAGTCCTACGAGCAGTACTTC. The encoded protein is CASSYNRESYEQYF. The chain couples TRBV5-5 to TRBJ2-7; TRBD1 might be the D (6 bases). Trimming shortened V by 3 bases and J by 1 base, and 11 bases separated the two germline ends. Looked up from germline, CDR1 is SGHKS and CDR2 is YYEKEE (reference sequence). The length of the CDR3 is 14 residues.

The chain combines TRBV11-2 with TRBJ2-7; possible D gene TRBD2, 6 bases. Trimming cost V 5 bases and J 2 bases, with 13 bases left between them. This CDR3 spans 14 amino acids. Germline V lookup: CDR1 SGHAT, CDR2 FQNNGV. DNA of the CDR3: TGTGCCAGCAGCCGGCGGGACTTACCCTACGAGCAGTACTTC. The encoded protein is CASSRRDLPYEQYF.

The chain combines TRBV6-5 with TRBJ1-2; 7 bases agree with TRBD1. The CDR3 totals 15 residues. Per germline, CDR1 MNHEY and CDR2 SVGAGI. With V trimmed by 5 bases and J by 5 bases, 11 bases remained unmatched. This CDR3 reads CASSRDRSALYGYTF. CDR3 in DNA: TGTGCCAGCAGTAGGGACAGATCGGCGCTGTATGGCTACACCTTC.

The CDR3 DNA sequence: TGTGCCAGCAACGGGATGGACAGTGCCTACGAGCAGTACTTC. It translates to CASNGMDSAYEQYF. The chain has TRBV6-6 and TRBJ2-7; tentative D call: TRBD1 (6 bases). CDR1 is MNHNY, CDR2 SVGAGI, per germline (reference sequence). The CDR3 sequence is 14 residues long. Between the trimmed V and J ends, which lost 7 bases and 2 bases, there was a span of 15 bases.

The chain carries TRBV5-4 and TRBJ2-7; tentatively, D is TRBD2 (5 bases). Trimming removed 4 bases from V and 5 bases from J, with 13 bases in between. Germline CDR1 and CDR2: SGHNT and YYREEE (reference sequence). The CDR3 length is 13 residues. The CDR3: CASSGLPKDEQYF. The CDR3, as DNA: TGTGCCAGCAGCGGACTGCCTAAGGACGAGCAGTACTTC.

This sequence joins TRBV6-2 or TRBV6-3 and TRBJ1-5, with 7 positions matching TRBD1. Germline CDR1 reads MNHEY; CDR2 reads SVGEGT. This CDR3 contains 13 residues. J gave up 7 bases and V 5 bases, and 5 bases lay outside the gene matches. CDR3 nucleotides: TGTGCCAGCAGTCACAGGGGAGAGCAGCCCCAGCATTTT. Its translation: CASSHRGEQPQHF.

The chain couples TRBV9 to TRBJ1-2, with D possibly TRBD1 on 6 matching bases. The V gene's germline CDR1 is SGDLS and CDR2 YYNGEE. Trimming shortened V by 2 bases and J by 5 bases, and 13 bases separated the two germline ends. CDR3 length: 14 amino acids. The DNA of the CDR3 is TGTGCCAGCAGCGTGAGGACAGACCTTTATGGCTACACCTTC. This codes for CASSVRTDLYGYTF.

This chain links TRBV6-5 with TRBJ2-3, with 9 bases aligning to TRBD1. From germline, CDR1 is MNHEY and CDR2 SVGAGI. With 5 bases clipped from V and 0 bases from J, the junction kept 3 bases outside the gene matches. This CDR3 is built from 15 residues. The CDR3 protein is CASSLGTGSTDTQYF. CDR3 nucleotide sequence: TGTGCCAGCAGTCTCGGGACAGGGAGCACAGATACGCAGTATTTT.